The entry that follows covers one T cell receptor (beta chain) sequence. What it binds is unknown. The PCR had 60 Vbeta and 13 Jbeta primers. Sequencing was performed with immunoSEQ multiplex PCR; in TCRdb, only in-frame clones are kept and a portion is missing. The top ten clones hold about 3.4% of a sample with about 140,000 clones, around 80% of them seen once. The sample is drawn from a study of cytomegalovirus exposure and HLA in healthy donors. General study points: Researchers reported from a later analysis that most CMV-associated TCR beta chains appeared HLA-restricted.

The V and J ends lost 5 bases and 8 bases, in that order; junction bases with no gene match: 12. Germline V gives CDR1 LNHDA, CDR2 SQIVND (reference sequence). The CDR3 consists of 15 residues. Sequenced input: PBMCs. J is TRBJ2-1 and V is TRBV19; 7 nucleotides match TRBD2. The receptor's source is a man aged 18 to 29 in good health and CMV-seropositive. The CDR3 DNA sequence: TGTGCCAGTAGTCCCTTACTAGCGACTCTCGATGAGCAGTTCTTC. Its translation is CASSPLLATLDEQFF.